This TCR beta chain was sequenced during a study of blood T cells in healthy people across ages. CDR1 and CDR2 (germline): SGHRS, YFSETQ. J was trimmed by 5 bases and V by 0 bases; bases with no gene match: 15. The CDR3 is made up of 19 amino acids. A second PCR, run for roughly 7 to 11 cycles, used a sample-barcoded 5' primer plus a J-beta primer mix. Each CDR3 protein gets one entry after TCRdb re-called the 5' RACE reads with MiXCR. Of some 1,500,000 distinct CDR3 sequences in the sample, approximately 43% were seen once. Each sample used at least 6.5 million PBMCs. The TCR originated in a woman younger than 35 in good health. The chain carries TRBV5-1 and TRBJ2-3; 10 nucleotides line up with TRBD2. The source material was blood. CDR3 residues: CASSLASELSGGAVDTQYF. CDR3 coding DNA: TGCGCCAGCAGCTTGGCCTCGGAACTAAGCGGGGGGGCCGTAGATACGCAGTATTTT.